This entry lists 12 T cell receptor beta chains sequenced from one sample in a study of T-cell reconstitution after alpha-beta-depleted transplantation in children. Preparation of the TCRbeta library used unique molecular identifiers. TCRdb reprocessed the PCR reads via MiXCR and lists one record per CDR3 protein. The sample holds a few hundred thousand distinct CDR3 sequences; about 9.5% are singletons and the top ten take approximately 7%. The specimen comprised PBMCs, sampled before TCRalphabeta/CD19-depleted stem cell transplant. The receptors were sampled from a boy in the first two years of life with acute myeloid leukemia, due to receive a stem cell transplant.

This clonotype was picked up many times. This chain uses TRBV5-1 with TRBJ1-2; no clear D. Germline CDR1 reads SGHRS; CDR2 reads YFSETQ. CDR3 length: 13 residues. Between the trimmed V and J ends, which lost 4 bases and 1 base, there was a span of 8 bases. CDR3 residues: CASSPEGNYGYTF. DNA for the CDR3: TGCGCCAGCAGCCCGGAGGGTAACTATGGCTACACCTTC.

This clonotype was counted only a few times. The chain employs TRBV12-3 or TRBV12-4 and TRBJ1-3; D not certain. Trimming stripped 5 bases from V and 1 base from J, with 18 bases between. The CDR3 is made up of 17 amino acids. As DNA, the CDR3 is TGTGCCAGCAGTCCAATTCGGAGGGCCGTATCTGGAAACACCATATATTTT. It yields the protein CASSPIRRAVSGNTIYF.

This clonotype was counted a single time. DNA for the CDR3: TGCGCCAGCAGCCCCCGGAGTGTGATAGCCGGGGAGCTGTTTTTT. This encodes CASSPRSVIAGELFF. This chain joins TRBV4-3 and TRBJ2-2; D uncertain. The CDR3 has 15 residues. The V end was cut by 4 bases, the J end by 6 bases, with 15 bases between. Germline CDR1 is LGHNA and CDR2 is YSLEER.

The chain links TRBV3-1 to TRBJ2-7, with a weak D call TRBD1 (6 bases). This CDR3 region has 12 residues. Per the germline V gene, CDR1 is LGHDT and CDR2 is YNNKEL (reference sequence). V was clipped by 11 bases and J by 3 bases, with 14 bases between them. The CDR3 loop reads CAFSRDIYEQYF. CDR3 nucleotides: TGTGCCTTCAGTAGGGACATCTACGAGCAGTACTTC.

This clonotype occurred many times. This sequence joins TRBV11-2 and TRBJ2-7, with D perhaps matching TRBD1 or TRBD2 (5 bases each). CDR3 length equals 14 residues. Germline V gives CDR1 SGHAT, CDR2 FQNNGV. The V end was cut by 5 bases, the J end by 6 bases, with 17 bases between. The CDR3 reads CASSPGTRGSEQYF. The CDR3 DNA reads TGTGCCAGCAGCCCGGGGACCCGTGGGAGCGAGCAGTACTTC.

The chain couples TRBV7-9 to TRBJ2-3; a possible D gene is TRBD2 (6 bases). Between the trimmed V and J ends, which lost 2 bases and 1 base, there was a span of 10 bases. CDR3 length equals 15 residues. Germline V CDR1 and CDR2: SEHNR, FQNEAQ (reference sequence). CDR3 in amino acids: CASSLLGSGTDTQYF. The DNA for the CDR3 is TGTGCCAGCAGCTTACTCGGGAGCGGCACAGATACGCAGTATTTT.

The chain combines TRBV6-1 with TRBJ1-1, with D perhaps matching TRBD1 (5 bases). Trimming took off 5 bases at V and 3 bases at J, with 10 bases between the two ends. The CDR3 extends over 13 amino acids. Germline V gives CDR1 MNHNS, CDR2 SASEGT. The CDR3 coding sequence is TGTGCCAGCAGTATCAGACAGCACACTGAAGCTTTCTTT. Its protein product is CASSIRQHTEAFF.

Notes on this clonotype: A read error may be the cause here, since a much bigger clone is one base away. The chain joins TRBV7-3 to TRBJ2-7; TRBD1 is a possible D gene (6 bases). The CDR3 runs 13 residues. Trimming removed 5 bases from V and 5 bases from J, with 13 bases in between. Germline loops: CDR1 SGHTA, CDR2 FQGTGA. In DNA, the CDR3 is TGTGCCAGCAGCGTGGACAGCTACCACGAGCAGTACTTC. Translation: CASSVDSYHEQYF.

Many counts were recorded for this clonotype. The chain links TRBV2 to TRBJ2-2; D ambiguous. The CDR3 contains 12 residues. The V gene's germline CDR1 is SNHLY and CDR2 FYNNEI. V lost 7 bases, J lost 6 bases, and 9 bases lay in between. For the CDR3, the DNA is TGTGCCAGCAATCGGGCCGCCGGGGAGCTGTTTTTT. The encoded protein is CASNRAAGELFF.

This clonotype was counted a single time. The J gene is TRBJ2-3, the V gene TRBV6-2 or TRBV6-3; D gene unclear. The germline V and J ends were trimmed by 0 bases and 6 bases, with 13 bases remaining between them. Germline CDR1 and CDR2: MNHEY and SVGEGT. The CDR3 sequence is 15 residues long. The CDR3, as DNA: TGTGCCAGCAGTTACTCCCCAGGACCGGTCGATACGCAGTATTTT. This sequence encodes CASSYSPGPVDTQYF.

This clonotype came up a few times. V and J are TRBV7-2 and TRBJ1-1, with D possibly being TRBD1 (5 bases). Germline V lookup: CDR1 SGHTA, CDR2 FQGNSA. The CDR3 extends over 15 amino acids. The ends were cut back, 1 base at V and 2 bases at J, with 11 bases in the middle. The DNA of the CDR3 is TGTGCCAGCAGCTTAGAATCGGGGCGAAACACTGAAGCTTTCTTT. It is translated as CASSLESGRNTEAFF. Complete variable domain (other parts from reference TRBV7-2 and TRBJ1-1): GAGVSQSPSNKVTEKGKDVELRCDPISGHTALYWYRQSLGQGLEFLIYFQGNSAPDKSGLPSDRFSAERTGGSVSTLTIQRTQQEDSAVYLCASSLESGRNTEAFFGQGTRLTVV.

Concerning this clonotype itself: A clone one base away is much larger, so this may be a read error. V is TRBV4-3 and J is TRBJ2-1, with 12 bases that match TRBD2. The CDR3 length is 15 residues. The germline gives CDR1 LGHNA, CDR2 YSLEER. The CDR3 sequence is CASRQERLAGDEQFF. CDR3 nucleotides: TGCGCCAGCAGGCAAGAAAGACTAGCGGGAGATGAGCAGTTCTTC.